This T cell receptor (beta chain) originates from a study of cytomegalovirus exposure and HLA in healthy donors. Whole-study findings and limits: Whilst most TCR sequences proved rare, a subset of public TCRs occurred across many donors.

It was with 60 Vbeta and 13 Jbeta primers that the PCR ran. This table comes from immunoSEQ multiplex PCR, and its TCRdb copy is limited to in-frame clones, with some not included. The profile shows about 160,000 clones, around four fifths of them singletons. A remark on this clone: Its antigen is as yet unknown.

CDR3 length: 16 residues. CDR1 LNHDA and CDR2 SQIVND come from the germline V gene (reference sequence). Germline trimming cut 4 bases from V and 0 bases from J; bases unmatched to any gene: 9. The receptor was derived from a woman aged 25 to 45 in good health and CMV-seronegative. The chain recombines TRBV19 with TRBJ2-7; TRBD1 agrees at 7 bases. The sequencing input was PBMCs. The DNA of the CDR3 is TGTGCCAGTAGTAACTCCGGGCAGGGGGACTCCTACGAGCAGTACTTC. Translation: CASSNSGQGDSYEQYF.